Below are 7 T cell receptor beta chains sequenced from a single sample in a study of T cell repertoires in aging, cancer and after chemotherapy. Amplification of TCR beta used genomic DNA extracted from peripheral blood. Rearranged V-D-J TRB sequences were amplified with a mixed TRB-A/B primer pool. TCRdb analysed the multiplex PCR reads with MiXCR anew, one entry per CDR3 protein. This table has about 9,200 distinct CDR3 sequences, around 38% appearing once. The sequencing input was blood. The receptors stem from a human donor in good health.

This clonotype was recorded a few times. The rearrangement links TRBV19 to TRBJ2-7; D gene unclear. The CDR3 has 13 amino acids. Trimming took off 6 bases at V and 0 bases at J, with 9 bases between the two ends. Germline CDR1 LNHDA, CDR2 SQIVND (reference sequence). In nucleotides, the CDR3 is TGTGCCAGTAGCCCTCTGAACTCCTACGAGCAGTACTTC. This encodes CASSPLNSYEQYF.

The CDR3 DNA follows: TGTGCCTGGAGTGTAGGCGGATCCCTGCGGGCTTTCTTT. Translated, it gives CAWSVGGSLRAFF. The rearrangement uses TRBV30 and TRBJ1-1; D is unclear. Germline loops: CDR1 GTSNPN, CDR2 SVGIG (reference sequence). The germline V and J ends were trimmed by 0 bases and 11 bases, with 16 bases remaining between them. The CDR3 contains 13 residues.

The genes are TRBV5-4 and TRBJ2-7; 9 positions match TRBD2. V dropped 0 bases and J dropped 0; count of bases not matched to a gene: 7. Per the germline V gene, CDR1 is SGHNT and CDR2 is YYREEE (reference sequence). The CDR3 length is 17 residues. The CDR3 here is CASSLELAGLSSYEQYF. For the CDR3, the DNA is TGTGCCAGCAGCTTGGAACTAGCGGGCCTGAGCTCCTACGAGCAGTACTTC.

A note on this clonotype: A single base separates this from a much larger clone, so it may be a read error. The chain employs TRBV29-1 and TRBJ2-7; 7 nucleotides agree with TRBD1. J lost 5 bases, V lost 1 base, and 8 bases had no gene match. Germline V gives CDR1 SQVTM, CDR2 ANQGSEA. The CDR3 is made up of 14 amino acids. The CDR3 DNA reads TGCAGCGTTGAAGCTCAGGACAGGTCAAACGAGCAGTACTTC. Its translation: CSVEAQDRSNEQYF.

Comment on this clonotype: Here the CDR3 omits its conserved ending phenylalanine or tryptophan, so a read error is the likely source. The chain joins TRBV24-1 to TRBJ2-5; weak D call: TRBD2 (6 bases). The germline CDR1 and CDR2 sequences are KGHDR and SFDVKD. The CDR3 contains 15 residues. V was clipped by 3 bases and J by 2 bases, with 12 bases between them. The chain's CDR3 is CATSDGRKGQETQYL. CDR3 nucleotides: TGTGCCACCAGTGATGGGAGGAAGGGGCAAGAGACCCAGTACTTA.

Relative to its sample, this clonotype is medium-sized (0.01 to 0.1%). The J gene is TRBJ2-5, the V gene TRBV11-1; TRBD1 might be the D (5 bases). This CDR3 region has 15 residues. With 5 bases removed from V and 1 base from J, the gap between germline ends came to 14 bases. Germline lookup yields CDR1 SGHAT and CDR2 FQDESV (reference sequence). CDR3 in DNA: TGTGCCAGCAGCAACACAGGTGAACCCCAAGAGACCCAGTACTTC. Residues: CASSNTGEPQETQYF.

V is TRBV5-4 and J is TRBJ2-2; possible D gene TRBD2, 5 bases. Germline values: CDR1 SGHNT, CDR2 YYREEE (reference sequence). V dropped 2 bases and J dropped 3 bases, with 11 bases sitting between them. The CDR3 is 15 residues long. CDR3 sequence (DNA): TGTGCCAGCAGCTTTACGAGGGCGGACACCGGGGAGCTGTTTTTT. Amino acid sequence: CASSFTRADTGELFF.